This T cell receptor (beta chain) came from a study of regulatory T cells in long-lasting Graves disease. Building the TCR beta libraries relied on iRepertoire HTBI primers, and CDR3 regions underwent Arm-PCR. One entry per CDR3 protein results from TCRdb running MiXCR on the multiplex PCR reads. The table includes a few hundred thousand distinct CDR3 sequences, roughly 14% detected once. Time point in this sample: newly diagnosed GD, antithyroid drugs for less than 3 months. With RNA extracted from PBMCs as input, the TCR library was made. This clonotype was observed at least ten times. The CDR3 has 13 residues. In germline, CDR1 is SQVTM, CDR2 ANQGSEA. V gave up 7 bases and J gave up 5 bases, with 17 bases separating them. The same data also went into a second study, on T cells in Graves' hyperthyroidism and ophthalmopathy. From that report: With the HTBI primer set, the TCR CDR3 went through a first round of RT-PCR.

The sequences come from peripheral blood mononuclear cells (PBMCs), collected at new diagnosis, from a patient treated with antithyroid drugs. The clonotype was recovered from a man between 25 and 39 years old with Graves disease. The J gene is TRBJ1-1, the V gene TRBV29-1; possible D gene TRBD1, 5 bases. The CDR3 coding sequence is TGCAGCGCTACGGGACTCGGACGTACTGAAGCTTTCTTT. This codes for CSATGLGRTEAFF. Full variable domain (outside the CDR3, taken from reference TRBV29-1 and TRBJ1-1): SAVISQKPSRDICQRGTSLTIQCQVDSQVTMMFWYRQQPGQSLTLIATANQGSEATYESGFVIDKFPISRPNLTFSTLTVSNMSPEDSSIYLCSATGLGRTEAFFGQGTRLTVV.